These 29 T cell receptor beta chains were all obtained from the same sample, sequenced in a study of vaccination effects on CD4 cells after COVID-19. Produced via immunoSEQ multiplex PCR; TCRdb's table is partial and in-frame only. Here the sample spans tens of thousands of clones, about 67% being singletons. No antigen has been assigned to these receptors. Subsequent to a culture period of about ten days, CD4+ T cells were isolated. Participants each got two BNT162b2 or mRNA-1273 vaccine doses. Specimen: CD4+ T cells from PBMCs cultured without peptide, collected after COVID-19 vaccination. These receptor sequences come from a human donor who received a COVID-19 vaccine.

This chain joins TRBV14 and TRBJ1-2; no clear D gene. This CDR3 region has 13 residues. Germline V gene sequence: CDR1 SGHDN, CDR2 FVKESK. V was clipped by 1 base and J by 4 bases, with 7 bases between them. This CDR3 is CASSQGSFYGYTF. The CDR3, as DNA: TGTGCCAGCAGCCAAGGATCTTTCTATGGCTACACCTTC. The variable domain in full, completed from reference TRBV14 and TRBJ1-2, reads EAGVTQFPSHSVIEKGQTVTLRCDPISGHDNLYWYRRVMGKEIKFLLHFVKESKQDESGMPNNRFLAERTGGTYSTLKVQPAELEDSGVYFCASSQGSFYGYTFGSGTRLTVV.

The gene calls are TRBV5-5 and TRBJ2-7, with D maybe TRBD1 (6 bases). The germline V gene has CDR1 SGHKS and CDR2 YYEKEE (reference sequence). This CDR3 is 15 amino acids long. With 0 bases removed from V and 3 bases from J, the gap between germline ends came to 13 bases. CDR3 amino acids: CASSLAVGTIYEQYV. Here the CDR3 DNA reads TGTGCCAGCAGCTTGGCCGTTGGGACAATCTACGAGCAGTACGTC.

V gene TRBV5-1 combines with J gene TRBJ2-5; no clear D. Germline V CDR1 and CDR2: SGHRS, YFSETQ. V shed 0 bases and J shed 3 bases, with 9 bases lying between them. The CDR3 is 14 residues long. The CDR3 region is CASSLVVREETQYF. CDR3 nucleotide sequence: TGCGCCAGCAGCTTGGTAGTAAGGGAAGAGACCCAGTACTTC. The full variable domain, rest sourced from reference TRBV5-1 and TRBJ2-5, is KAGVTQTPRYLIKTRGQQVTLSCSPISGHRSVSWYQQTPGQGLQFLFEYFSETQRNKGNFPGRFSGRQFSNSRSEMNVSTLELGDSALYLCASSLVVREETQYFGPGTRLLVL.

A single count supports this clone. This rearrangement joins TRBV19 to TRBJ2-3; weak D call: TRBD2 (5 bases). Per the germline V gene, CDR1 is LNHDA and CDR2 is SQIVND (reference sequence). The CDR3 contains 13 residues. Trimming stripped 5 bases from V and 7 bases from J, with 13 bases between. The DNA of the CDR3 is TGTGCCAGTAGTTCCGGACTCATTTATACGCAGTATTTT. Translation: CASSSGLIYTQYF.

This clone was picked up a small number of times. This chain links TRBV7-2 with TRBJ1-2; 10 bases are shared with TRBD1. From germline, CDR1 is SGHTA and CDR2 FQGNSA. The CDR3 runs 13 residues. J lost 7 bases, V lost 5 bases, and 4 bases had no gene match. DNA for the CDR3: TGTGCCAGCAGCCTCCGACAGGGGGCTGGCTACACCTTC. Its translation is CASSLRQGAGYTF.

The CDR3, as DNA: TGTGCCAGCTCCCAGCATAATTACTACAATGAGCAGTTCTTC. Residues: CASSQHNYYNEQFF. This chain joins TRBV7-2 and TRBJ2-1; no firm D call. The CDR3 contains 14 residues. Trimming stripped 8 bases from V and 3 bases from J, with 14 bases between. In germline, CDR1 is SGHTA, CDR2 FQGNSA. Using reference TRBV7-2 and TRBJ2-1 for the parts outside the CDR3, the full variable domain is GAGVSQSPSNKVTEKGKDVELRCDPISGHTALYWYRQSLGQGLEFLIYFQGNSAPDKSGLPSDRFSAERTGGSVSTLTIQRTQQEDSAVYLCASSQHNYYNEQFFGPGTRLTVL.

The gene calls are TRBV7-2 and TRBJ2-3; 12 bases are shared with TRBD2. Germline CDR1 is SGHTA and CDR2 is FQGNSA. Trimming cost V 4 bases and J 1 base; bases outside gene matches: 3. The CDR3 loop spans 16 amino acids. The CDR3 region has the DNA TGTGCCAGCAGCTCCAGGACTAGCGGGGGCACAGATACGCAGTATTTT. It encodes CASSSRTSGGTDTQYF. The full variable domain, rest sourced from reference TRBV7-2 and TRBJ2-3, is GAGVSQSPSNKVTEKGKDVELRCDPISGHTALYWYRQSLGQGLEFLIYFQGNSAPDKSGLPSDRFSAERTGGSVSTLTIQRTQQEDSAVYLCASSSRTSGGTDTQYFGPGTRLTVL.

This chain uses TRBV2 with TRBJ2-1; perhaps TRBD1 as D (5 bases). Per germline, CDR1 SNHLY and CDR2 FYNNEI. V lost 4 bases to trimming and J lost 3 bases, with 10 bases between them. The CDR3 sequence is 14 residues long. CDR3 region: CASSVSRDYNEQFF. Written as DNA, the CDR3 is TGTGCCAGCAGTGTATCCAGGGACTACAATGAGCAGTTCTTC. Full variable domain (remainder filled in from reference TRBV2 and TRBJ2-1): EPEVTQTPSHQVTQMGQEVILRCVPISNHLYFYWYRQILGQKVEFLVSFYNNEISEKSEIFDDQFSVERPDGSNFTLKIRSTKLEDSAMYFCASSVSRDYNEQFFGPGTRLTVL.

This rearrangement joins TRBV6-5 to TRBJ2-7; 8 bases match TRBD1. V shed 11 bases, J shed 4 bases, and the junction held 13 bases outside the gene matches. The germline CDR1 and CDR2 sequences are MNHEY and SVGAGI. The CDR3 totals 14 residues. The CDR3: CASTRDRSGYEQYV. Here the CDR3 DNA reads TGTGCCTCGACTAGGGACAGGTCGGGATACGAGCAGTACGTC.

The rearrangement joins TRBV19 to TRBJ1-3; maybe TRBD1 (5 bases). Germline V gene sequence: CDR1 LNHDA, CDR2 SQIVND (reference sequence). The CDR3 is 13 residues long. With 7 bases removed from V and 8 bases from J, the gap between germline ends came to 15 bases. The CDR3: CASKKGTQDTIYF. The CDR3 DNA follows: TGTGCCAGTAAAAAAGGGACCCAAGACACCATATATTTT.

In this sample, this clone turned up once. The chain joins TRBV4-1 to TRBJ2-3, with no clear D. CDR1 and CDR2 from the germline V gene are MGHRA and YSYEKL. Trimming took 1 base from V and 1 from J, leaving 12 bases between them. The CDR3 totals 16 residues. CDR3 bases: TGCGCCAGCAGCCAAGTAGGAAGTGGCCGCACAGATACGCAGTATTTT. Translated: CASSQVGSGRTDTQYF.

The CDR3 DNA is TGTGCTAGTGGTTTGGTAGACGACGGACGACCAGCCAATCAGCCCCAGCATTTT. This encodes CASGLVDDGRPANQPQHF. V usage is TRBV12-5 and J usage is TRBJ1-5; no definite D call. V was trimmed by 0 bases and J by 3 bases, leaving 18 bases between them. Per the germline V gene, CDR1 is LGHNT and CDR2 is FRNRAP. CDR3 size: 18 residues.

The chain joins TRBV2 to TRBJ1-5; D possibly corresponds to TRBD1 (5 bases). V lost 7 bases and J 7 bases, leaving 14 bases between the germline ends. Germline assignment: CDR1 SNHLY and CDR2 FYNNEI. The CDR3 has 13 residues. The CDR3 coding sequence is TGTGCCAGCACGGGGCAGGGCGGCCAGCCCCAGCATTTT. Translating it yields CASTGQGGQPQHF.

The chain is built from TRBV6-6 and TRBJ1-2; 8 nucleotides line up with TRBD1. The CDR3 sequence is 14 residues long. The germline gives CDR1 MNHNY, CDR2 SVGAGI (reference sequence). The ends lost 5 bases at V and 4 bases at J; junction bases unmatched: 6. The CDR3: CASSRGTGSYGYTF. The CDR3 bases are TGTGCCAGCAGTCGAGGGACAGGAAGCTATGGCTACACCTTC.

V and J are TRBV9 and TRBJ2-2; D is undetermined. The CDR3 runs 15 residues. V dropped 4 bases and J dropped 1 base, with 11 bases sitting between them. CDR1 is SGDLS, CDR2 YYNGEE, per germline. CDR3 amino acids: CASSLGVGNTGELFF. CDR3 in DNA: TGTGCCAGCAGCCTCGGCGTGGGGAACACCGGGGAGCTGTTTTTT.

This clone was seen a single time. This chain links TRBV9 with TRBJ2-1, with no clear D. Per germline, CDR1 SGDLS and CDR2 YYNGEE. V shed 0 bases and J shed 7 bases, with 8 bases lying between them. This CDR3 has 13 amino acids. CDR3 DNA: TGTGCCAGCAGCGTAGCGGCATTAAATGAGCAGTTCTTC. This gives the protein CASSVAALNEQFF.

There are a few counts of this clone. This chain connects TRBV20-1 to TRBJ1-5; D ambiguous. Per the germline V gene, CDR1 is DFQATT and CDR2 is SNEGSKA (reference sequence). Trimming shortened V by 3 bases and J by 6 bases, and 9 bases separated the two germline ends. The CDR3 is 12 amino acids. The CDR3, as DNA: TGCAGTGCTAGTGACCGTTCTCAGCCCCAGCATTTT. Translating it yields CSASDRSQPQHF.

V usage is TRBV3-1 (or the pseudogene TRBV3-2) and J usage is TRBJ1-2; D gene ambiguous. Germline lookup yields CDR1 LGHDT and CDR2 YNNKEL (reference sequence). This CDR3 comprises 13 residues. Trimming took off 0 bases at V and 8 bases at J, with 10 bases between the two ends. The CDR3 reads CASSQDSGRGYTF. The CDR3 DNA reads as TGTGCCAGCAGCCAAGATTCCGGGCGCGGCTACACCTTC.

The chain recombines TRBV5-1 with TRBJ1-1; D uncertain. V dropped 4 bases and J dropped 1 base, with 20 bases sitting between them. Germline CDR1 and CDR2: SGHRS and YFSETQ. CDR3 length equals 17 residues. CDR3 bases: TGCGCCAGCAGCAACCGGATCCTTCACCAAGGGAACACTGAAGCTTTCTTT. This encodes CASSNRILHQGNTEAFF.

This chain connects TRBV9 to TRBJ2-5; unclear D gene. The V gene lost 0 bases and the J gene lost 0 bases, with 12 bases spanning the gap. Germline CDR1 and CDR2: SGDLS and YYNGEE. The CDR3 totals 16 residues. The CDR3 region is CASSVGVSSNQETQYF. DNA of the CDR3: TGTGCCAGCAGCGTAGGGGTCTCTAGTAACCAAGAGACCCAGTACTTC.

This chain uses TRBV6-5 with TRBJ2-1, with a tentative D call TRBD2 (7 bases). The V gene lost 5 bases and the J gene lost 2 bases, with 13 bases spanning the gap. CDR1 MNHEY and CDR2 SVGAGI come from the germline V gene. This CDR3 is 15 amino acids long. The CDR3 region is CASSNRGGAYNEQFF. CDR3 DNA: TGTGCCAGCAGTAACCGCGGGGGCGCCTACAATGAGCAGTTCTTC.

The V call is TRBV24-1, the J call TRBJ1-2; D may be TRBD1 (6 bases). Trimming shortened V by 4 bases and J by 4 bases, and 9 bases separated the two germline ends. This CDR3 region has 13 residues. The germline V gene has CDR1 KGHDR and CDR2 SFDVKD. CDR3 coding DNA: TGTGCCACCAGTGACCTGGACAGCTATGGCTACACCTTC. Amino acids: CATSDLDSYGYTF.

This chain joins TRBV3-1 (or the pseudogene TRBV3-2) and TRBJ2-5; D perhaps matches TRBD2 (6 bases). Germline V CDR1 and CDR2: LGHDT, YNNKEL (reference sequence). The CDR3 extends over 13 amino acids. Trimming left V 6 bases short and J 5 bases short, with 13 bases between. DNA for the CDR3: TGTGCCAGCAGTCGCCGGGGAGGCGAGACCCAGTACTTC. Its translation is CASSRRGGETQYF.

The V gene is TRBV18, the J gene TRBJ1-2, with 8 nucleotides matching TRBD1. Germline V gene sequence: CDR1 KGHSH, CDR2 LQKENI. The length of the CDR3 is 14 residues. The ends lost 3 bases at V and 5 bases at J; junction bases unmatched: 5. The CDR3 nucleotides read TGTGCCAGCTCACCCAAGGACAGGGCTTATGGCTACACCTTC. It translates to CASSPKDRAYGYTF.

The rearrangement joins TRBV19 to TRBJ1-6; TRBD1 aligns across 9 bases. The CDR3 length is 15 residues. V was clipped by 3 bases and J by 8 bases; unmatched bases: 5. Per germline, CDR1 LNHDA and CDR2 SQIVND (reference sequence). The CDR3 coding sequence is TGTGCCAGTAGTATGGGGACAGGGCCCCATTCACCCCTCCACTTT. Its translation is CASSMGTGPHSPLHF.

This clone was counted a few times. CDR3 residues: CASSYLTSDTQYF. The CDR3 DNA reads TGTGCCAGCAGCTACCTAACCTCAGATACGCAGTATTTT. The rearrangement uses TRBV5-6 and TRBJ2-3, with D unclear. Germline CDR1 and CDR2: SGHDT and YYEEEE. V was clipped by 3 bases and J by 4 bases, with 9 bases between them. This CDR3 contains 13 residues. Filled out from reference TRBV5-6 and TRBJ2-3, the complete variable domain reads DAGVTQSPTHLIKTRGQQVTLRCSPKSGHDTVSWYQQALGQGPQFIFQYYEEEERQRGNFPDRFSGHQFPNYSSELNVNALLLGDSALYLCASSYLTSDTQYFGPGTRLTVL.

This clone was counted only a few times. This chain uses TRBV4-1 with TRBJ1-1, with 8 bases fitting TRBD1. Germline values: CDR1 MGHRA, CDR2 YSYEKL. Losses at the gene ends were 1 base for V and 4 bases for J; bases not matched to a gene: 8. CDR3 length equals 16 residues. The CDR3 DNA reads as TGCGCCAGCAGCCAAGGGACAGGGAGACGGGGCACTGAAGCTTTCTTT. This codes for CASSQGTGRRGTEAFF.

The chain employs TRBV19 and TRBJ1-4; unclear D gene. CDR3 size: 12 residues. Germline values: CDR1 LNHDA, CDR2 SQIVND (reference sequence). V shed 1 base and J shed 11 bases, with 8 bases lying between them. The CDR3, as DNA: TGTGCCAGTAGTATAGGAGGGCACAAACTGTTTTTT. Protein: CASSIGGHKLFF.

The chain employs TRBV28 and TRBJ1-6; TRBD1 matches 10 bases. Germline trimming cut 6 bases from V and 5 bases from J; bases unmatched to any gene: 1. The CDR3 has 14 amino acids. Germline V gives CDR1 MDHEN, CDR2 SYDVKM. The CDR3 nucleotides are TGTGCCAGCAGGACAGGGGGCAATAATTCACCCCTCCACTTT. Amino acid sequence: CASRTGGNNSPLHF.